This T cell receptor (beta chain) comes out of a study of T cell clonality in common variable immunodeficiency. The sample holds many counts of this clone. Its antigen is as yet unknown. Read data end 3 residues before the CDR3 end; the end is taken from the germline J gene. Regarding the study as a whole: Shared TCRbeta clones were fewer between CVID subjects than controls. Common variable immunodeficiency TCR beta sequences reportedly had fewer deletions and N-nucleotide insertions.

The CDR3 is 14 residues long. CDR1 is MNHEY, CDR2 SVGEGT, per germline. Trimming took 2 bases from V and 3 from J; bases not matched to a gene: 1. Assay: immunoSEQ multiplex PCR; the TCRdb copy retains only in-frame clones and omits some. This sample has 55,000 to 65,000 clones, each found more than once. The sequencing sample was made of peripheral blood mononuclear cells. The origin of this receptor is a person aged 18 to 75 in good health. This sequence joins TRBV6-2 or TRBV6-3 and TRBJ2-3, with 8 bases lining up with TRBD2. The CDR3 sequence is CASSYERETDTQYF. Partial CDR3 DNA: TGTGCCAGCAGTTACGAGCGGGAGACAGATACG.